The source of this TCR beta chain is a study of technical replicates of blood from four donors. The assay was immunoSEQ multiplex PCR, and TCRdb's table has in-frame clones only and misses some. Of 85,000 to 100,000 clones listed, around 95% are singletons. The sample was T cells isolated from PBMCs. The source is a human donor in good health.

DNA of the CDR3: TGCGCCAGCAGCCTGGCGACCGGGGATTTCGCTGAAGCTTTCTTT. It specifies CASSLATGDFAEAFF. This sequence joins TRBV5-1 and TRBJ1-1; D uncertain. This CDR3 region has 15 residues. Germline CDR1 is SGHRS and CDR2 is YFSETQ. The V gene lost 4 bases and the J gene lost 6 bases, with 19 bases spanning the gap.